This T cell receptor beta chain was found in a study of T cell changes during pregnancy in multiple sclerosis. CDR1 and CDR2 from the germline V gene are MNHEY and SVGAGI. Deletions cut 4 bases from V and 6 bases from J, with 9 bases between. This CDR3 is built from 12 residues. Data came from immunoSEQ multiplex PCR; TCRdb stores just in-frame clones and leaves some out. Of over 50,000 clones detected, approximately 90% appear once; the ten largest clones hold roughly 2.1%. V usage is TRBV6-5 and J usage is TRBJ1-2, with D hard to call. Sequenced material: peripheral blood, taken in the first trimester of pregnancy. The receptor was isolated from a female donor in good health, enrolled as a control in a pregnancy study. This CDR3 reads CASSSGSHGYTF. In DNA form, the CDR3 reads TGTGCCAGCAGTTCCGGGTCTCATGGCTACACCTTC.